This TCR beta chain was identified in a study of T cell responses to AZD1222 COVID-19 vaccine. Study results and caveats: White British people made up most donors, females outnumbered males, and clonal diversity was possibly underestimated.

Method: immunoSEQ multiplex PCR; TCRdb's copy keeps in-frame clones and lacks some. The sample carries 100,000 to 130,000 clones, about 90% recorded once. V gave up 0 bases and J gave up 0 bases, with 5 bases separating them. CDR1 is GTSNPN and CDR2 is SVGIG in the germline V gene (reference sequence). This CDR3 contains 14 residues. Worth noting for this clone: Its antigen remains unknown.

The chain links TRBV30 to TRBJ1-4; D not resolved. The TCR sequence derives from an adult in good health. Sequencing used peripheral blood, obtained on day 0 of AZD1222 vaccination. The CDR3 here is CAWSVAATNEKLFF. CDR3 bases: TGTGCCTGGAGTGTGGCTGCAACTAATGAAAAACTGTTTTTT. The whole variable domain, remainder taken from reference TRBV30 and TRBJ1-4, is SQTIHQWPATLVQPVGSPLSLECTVEGTSNPNLYWYRQAAGRGLQLLFYSVGIGQISSEVPQNLSASRPQDRQFILSSKKLLLSDSGFYLCAWSVAATNEKLFFGSGTQLSVL.